Listed below are T cell receptor beta chains from one sample, sequenced in a study of Graves' ophthalmopathy and Graves' hyperthyroidism. TCRdb fed the multiplex PCR reads into MiXCR, producing one record per CDR3 protein. The sample lists approximately 700,000 distinct CDR3 sequences, roughly 41% occurring once. The sequencing input was peripheral blood. These TCRs come from an adult man with Graves' ophthalmopathy. CDR3s include the opening cysteine and the closing phenylalanine or tryptophan. A D gene is named only where the DNA matches it firmly. Only some rows state a clone size, as once, few, many or a class for expanded clones.

TRBV14	TRBJ1-3	few	NA	TGTGCCAGCAGCCCGTACAGCGCGGGATACTCTGGAAACACCATATATTTT	CASSPYSAGYSGNTIYF
TRBV7-2	TRBJ1-2	many	NA	TGTGCCAGCAGCCATTCCGGGGGGAATGGCTACACCTTC	CASSHSGGNGYTF
TRBV7-2	TRBJ2-7	many	NA	TGTGCCAGCAGCCCCAGGCCCGGTAGCGAGCAGTACTTC	CASSPRPGSEQYF
TRBV7-2	TRBJ2-5	NA	NA	TGTGCCAGCGGCACGTCCCTTCAGGGTAGGGAGACCCAGTACTTC	CASGTSLQGRETQYF
TRBV4-1	TRBJ1-5	few	NA	TGCGCCAGCAGCCAAGGAGAGGGGGGGAATCAGCCCCAGCATTTT	CASSQGEGGNQPQHF
TRBV10-3	TRBJ1-6	NA	NA	TGTGCCAGCAGTGAGGCGGGCTATTCACCCCTCCACTTT	CASSEAGYSPLHF
TRBV2	TRBJ2-7	NA	TRBD1	TGTGCCAGCAGAACCGGGACAGGAGGTACCTACGAGCAGTACTTC	CASRTGTGGTYEQYF
TRBV5-5	TRBJ2-2	few	NA	TGTGCCAGCAGCCTTTACCGGGACCCATTAGGCGGGGAGCTGTTTTTT	CASSLYRDPLGGELFF
TRBV25-1	TRBJ1-2	NA	NA	TGTGCCAGCAGGGTGAACGGCTACACCTTC	CASRVNGYTF
TRBV25-1	TRBJ1-1	NA	NA	TGTGCCAGCAGTGATCGGCACGGATTCACTGAAGCTTTCTTT	CASSDRHGFTEAFF
TRBV29-1	TRBJ1-2	NA	TRBD1	TGCAGCGTTGCACCGGGACAGGGAGCCTATGGCTACACCTTC	CSVAPGQGAYGYTF
TRBV19	TRBJ1-1	many	NA	TGTGCCAGTAGTACGCTTCTCGGGCGGGCTTTCTTT	CASSTLLGRAFF
TRBV10-3	TRBJ2-2	NA	NA	TGTGCCATCAGTTACTCGAGGCAGGGGACTAGGGAGCTGTTTTTT	CAISYSRQGTRELFF
TRBV19	TRBJ2-5	NA	TRBD1	TGTGCCAGCGCCGGGACAGGGGTTGGGGAGACCCAGTACTTC	CASAGTGVGETQYF
TRBV24-1	TRBJ1-1	many	NA	TGTGCCACCAGTGATGCCGGGGACACTGAAGCTTTCTTT	CATSDAGDTEAFF
TRBV29-1	TRBJ2-7	many	TRBD1	TGCAGCGCTTCGGGACAGGGCCTCCTCGGCTACGAGCAGTACTTC	CSASGQGLLGYEQYF
TRBV6-5	TRBJ2-5	NA	NA	TGTGCCAGCAGTTACTCGGGGACCGCCTATGGACGGGAGACCCAGTACTTC	CASSYSGTAYGRETQYF
TRBV11-2	TRBJ2-7	many	NA	TGTGCCAGCGCTCTGGGGCAGCACTACGAGCAGTACTTC	CASALGQHYEQYF
TRBV7-9	TRBJ1-1	NA	TRBD1	TGTGCCAGCAGCATGGGACAGGCTGAAGCTTTCTTT	CASSMGQAEAFF
TRBV19	TRBJ1-2	NA	NA	TGTGCCAGTAGTATTTGGGTTGGTGGCAGGGGTGACTATGGCTACACCTTC	CASSIWVGGRGDYGYTF
TRBV11-2	TRBJ1-2	few	TRBD1	TGTGCCAGCAGCCAGACAGGGGCGGGCTACACCTTC	CASSQTGAGYTF
TRBV12-5	TRBJ1-5	NA	NA	TGTGCTAATGGTTTGGGCAGTTATGGCAATCAGCCCCAGCATTTT	CANGLGSYGNQPQHF
TRBV29-1	TRBJ2-1	few	NA	TGCAGCGTTGAAATTGACTCCCGGCCCAATGAGCAGTTCTTC	CSVEIDSRPNEQFF
TRBV7-9	TRBJ1-5	NA	TRBD1	TGTGCCAGCAGCACAGGGGGGAACAATCAGCCCCAGCATTTT	CASSTGGNNQPQHF
TRBV5-8	TRBJ2-6	NA	NA	TGTGCCAGCAGCCCTTCCGGGGCAGGGACCGGGGCCAACGTCCTGACTTTC	CASSPSGAGTGANVLTF
TRBV5-5	TRBJ2-7	NA	NA	TGTGCCAGCAGCTTGTGGAGCTACGGGCAGTACTTC	CASSLWSYGQYF
TRBV7-8	TRBJ1-1	many	NA	TGTGCCAGCAGCCCGGACTCTTTCTTT	CASSPDSFF
TRBV7-2	TRBJ2-7	many	NA	TGTGCCAGCAGCTCAACCGCCTACGAGCAGTACTTC	CASSSTAYEQYF
TRBV6-6	TRBJ2-7	NA	TRBD2	TGTGCCAGCACTTATTCTAGCGGGAGGGACTACGAGCAGTACTTC	CASTYSSGRDYEQYF
TRBV7-9	TRBJ2-7	NA	NA	TGTGCCAGCAGCTCCCCGGCGGGCGGCCACGAGCAGTACTTC	CASSSPAGGHEQYF
TRBV29-1	TRBJ2-7	NA	NA	TGCAGCGTTGGGGTAGGGGCGGACTCCTACAATGAGCAGTACTTC	CSVGVGADSYNEQYF
TRBV19	TRBJ2-5	NA	NA	TGTGCCAGTAATGAGCGCCACCAAGAGACCCAGTACTTC	CASNERHQETQYF
TRBV9	TRBJ1-4	NA	NA	TGTGCCAGCAGCCCTGACCGAATGGGGACTAATGAAAAACTGTTTTTT	CASSPDRMGTNEKLFF
TRBV7-8	TRBJ2-7	few	NA	TGCGCCAGCAGCCAAGGTATCTCCTACGAGCAGTACTTC	CASSQGISYEQYF
TRBV19	TRBJ2-5	NA	TRBD2	TGTGCCAGTAGGGACCTGGCGGGGGACCAATTCCAAAACCAATGGACCCAGTACTTC	CASRDLAGDQFQNQWTQYF
TRBV29-1	TRBJ2-2	many	NA	TGCAGCGTCGCTGACAGGGGGGAGCTGTTTTTT	CSVADRGELFF
TRBV5-6	TRBJ2-2	few	TRBD1	TGTGCCAGCAGCTTGTGGGGGACAGGGGGCACCGGGGAGCTGTTTTTT	CASSLWGTGGTGELFF
TRBV5-5	TRBJ1-3	many	TRBD1	TGTGCCAGCAGCTCGGGACAGGGTGCCGGAAACACCATATATTTT	CASSSGQGAGNTIYF
TRBV7-9	TRBJ1-2	few	TRBD1	TGTGCCAGCAGCCCCCAGGGGGGAGGTCTAAACTATGGCTACACCTTC	CASSPQGGGLNYGYTF
TRBV6-1	TRBJ1-2	NA	NA	TGTGCCAGCAGTGAACGGGGGGGCTTGAGGGGCTACACCTTC	CASSERGGLRGYTF
TRBV2	TRBJ1-1	many	NA	TGTGCCAGCAGGACAGGTCCGGGCACTGAAGCTTTCTTT	CASRTGPGTEAFF
TRBV6-6	TRBJ1-6	many	NA	TGTGCCAGCAGTTATCAGACAGGCGTTCGGTCACCCCTCCACTTT	CASSYQTGVRSPLHF
TRBV25-1	TRBJ1-3	NA	TRBD1	TGTGCCAGCAGTGGAAGGACAGGGCAGAACACCATATATTTT	CASSGRTGQNTIYF
TRBV15	TRBJ1-5	NA	NA	TGTGCCACCAGCAGAGACCCCGGGAGGCGGCATCAGCCCCAGCATTTT	CATSRDPGRRHQPQHF
TRBV29-1	TRBJ2-5	NA	NA	TGCAGCGCCGACATGGGAGGTCAGGGGCAGACCCAGTACTTC	CSADMGGQGQTQYF
TRBV29-1	TRBJ2-7	few	NA	TGCAGCGTTGTCCGGGGCTCCTACGAGCAGTACTTC	CSVVRGSYEQYF
TRBV10-3	TRBJ1-2	NA	NA	TGTGCCATCAGTTCGTTGACGACTGACGGGGAACGGCAGGGACGGGGCTACACCTTC	CAISSLTTDGERQGRGYTF
TRBV12-3/TRBV12-4	TRBJ1-2	NA	NA	TGTGCCAGCAGTTTCGGGTCCCTTAACTATGGCTACACCTTC	CASSFGSLNYGYTF
TRBV6-6	TRBJ1-3	NA	TRBD1	TGTGCCAGCGGACGACAGGGGGCTTCCTCTGGAAACACCATATATTTT	CASGRQGASSGNTIYF
TRBV7-2	TRBJ2-2	many	TRBD2	TGTGCCAGCAGCTTAGTTAGCGGGGGGGCCGGCACCGGGGAGCTGTTTTTT	CASSLVSGGAGTGELFF
TRBV7-2	TRBJ2-6	many	NA	TGTGCCAGCAGTTTAAGGACGGGAATCTCTGGGGCCAACGTCCTGACTTTC	CASSLRTGISGANVLTF
TRBV24-1	TRBJ2-7	NA	TRBD1	TGTGCCACCAGTGCCCCCGGGACAGGGGCCTACGAGCAGTACTTC	CATSAPGTGAYEQYF
TRBV7-9	TRBJ1-6	few	NA	TGTGCCAGCAGCTTAGCGGGGGGGAATAATTCACCCCTCCACTTT	CASSLAGGNNSPLHF
TRBV15	TRBJ2-2	many	NA	TGTGCCACCAGCAGAGCGGCGGAGCACACCGGGGAGCTGTTTTTT	CATSRAAEHTGELFF